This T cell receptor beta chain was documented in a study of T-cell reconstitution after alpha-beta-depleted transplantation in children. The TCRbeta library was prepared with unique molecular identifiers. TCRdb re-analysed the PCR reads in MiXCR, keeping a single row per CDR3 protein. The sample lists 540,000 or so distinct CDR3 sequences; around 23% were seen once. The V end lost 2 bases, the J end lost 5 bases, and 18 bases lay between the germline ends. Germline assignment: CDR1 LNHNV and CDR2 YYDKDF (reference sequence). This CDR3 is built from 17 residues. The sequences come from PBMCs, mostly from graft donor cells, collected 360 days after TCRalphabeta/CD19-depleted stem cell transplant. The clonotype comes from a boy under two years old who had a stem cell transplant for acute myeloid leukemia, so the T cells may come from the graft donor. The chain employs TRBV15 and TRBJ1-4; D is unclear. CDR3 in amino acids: CATSRRGRAAGNEKLFF. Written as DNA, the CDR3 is TGTGCCACCAGCAGACGTGGTCGGGCAGCTGGGAATGAAAAACTGTTTTTT.